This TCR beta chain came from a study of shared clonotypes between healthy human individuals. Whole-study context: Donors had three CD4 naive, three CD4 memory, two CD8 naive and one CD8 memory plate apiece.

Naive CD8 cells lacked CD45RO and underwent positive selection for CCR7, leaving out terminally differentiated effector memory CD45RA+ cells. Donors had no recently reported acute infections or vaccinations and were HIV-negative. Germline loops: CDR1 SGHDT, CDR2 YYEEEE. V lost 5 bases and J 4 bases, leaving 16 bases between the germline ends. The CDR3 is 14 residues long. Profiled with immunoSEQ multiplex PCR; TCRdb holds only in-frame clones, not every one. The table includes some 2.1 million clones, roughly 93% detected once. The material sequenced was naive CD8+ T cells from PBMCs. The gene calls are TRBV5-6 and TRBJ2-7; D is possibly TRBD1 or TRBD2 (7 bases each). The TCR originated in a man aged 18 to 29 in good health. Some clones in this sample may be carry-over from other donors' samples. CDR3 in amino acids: CASSTGTAGYEQYF. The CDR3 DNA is TGTGCCAGCAGTACCGGGACAGCGGGATACGAGCAGTACTTC.